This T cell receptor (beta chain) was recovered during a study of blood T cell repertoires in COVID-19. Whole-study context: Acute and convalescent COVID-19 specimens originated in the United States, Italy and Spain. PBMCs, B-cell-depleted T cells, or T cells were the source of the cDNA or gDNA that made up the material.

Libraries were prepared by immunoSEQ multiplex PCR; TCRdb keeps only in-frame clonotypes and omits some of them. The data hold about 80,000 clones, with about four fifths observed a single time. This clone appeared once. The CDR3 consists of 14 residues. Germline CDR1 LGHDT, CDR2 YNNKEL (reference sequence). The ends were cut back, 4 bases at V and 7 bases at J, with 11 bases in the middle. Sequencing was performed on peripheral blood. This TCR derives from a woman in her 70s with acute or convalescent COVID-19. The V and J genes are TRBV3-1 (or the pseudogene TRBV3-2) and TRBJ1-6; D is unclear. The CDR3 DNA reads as TGTGCCAGCAGCCTTAGACGGGAAAATTCACCCCTCCACTTT. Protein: CASSLRRENSPLHF.